Listed below are T cell receptor beta chains from one sample, sequenced in a study of CD8 T cells in Susac syndrome. One entry per CDR3 protein results from TCRdb running MiXCR on the immunoSEQ multiplex PCR reads. The sample holds fewer than 140,000 distinct CDR3 sequences; 94% are singletons and the top ten take around 0.4%. The sequencing input was CD8+ T cells from PBMCs. These TCRs come from a human donor with Susac syndrome. CDR3s include the opening cysteine and the closing phenylalanine or tryptophan. The D gene is left open where the match is weak. Clone size is not always given. Where it is, it says once, few, many or a class for expanded clones.

v_call	clone_size	j_call	d_call	cdr3_aa	cdr3_nt
TRBV3-1	-	TRBJ2-5	-	CASSQGRETQYF	TGTGCCAGCAGCCAAGGGAGAGAGACCCAGTACTTC
TRBV6-4	-	TRBJ1-1	-	CASSDGITEAFF	TGTGCCAGCAGTGACGGTATCACTGAAGCTTTCTTT
TRBV29-1	-	TRBJ2-2	-	CSVIFRTGELFF	TGCAGCGTTATCTTCCGAACCGGGGAGCTGTTTTTT
TRBV29-1	-	TRBJ2-7	TRBD2	CSVAVAGGQPGYEQYF	TGCAGCGTTGCAGTAGCGGGGGGCCAGCCAGGGTACGAGCAGTACTTC
TRBV9	-	TRBJ1-1	-	CASSVGVESEAFF	TGTGCCAGCAGCGTAGGGGTTGAGTCTGAAGCTTTCTTT
TRBV27	-	TRBJ1-1	-	CASSLSEDTEAFF	TGTGCCAGCAGTTTAAGTGAGGACACTGAAGCTTTCTTT
TRBV9	-	TRBJ1-2	-	CASSVDYSNYGYTF	TGTGCCAGCAGCGTAGATTATTCCAACTATGGCTACACCTTC
TRBV9	-	TRBJ2-2	-	CASSVFPNTGELFF	TGTGCCAGCAGCGTATTTCCGAACACCGGGGAGCTGTTTTTT
TRBV20-1	-	TRBJ2-7	-	CSADAGVVSEQYF	TGCAGTGCTGATGCAGGGGTGGTCTCCGAGCAGTACTTC
TRBV24-1	-	TRBJ2-7	-	CATKDQGVDEQYF	TGTGCCACCAAGGATCAGGGAGTCGACGAGCAGTACTTC
TRBV3-1	-	TRBJ2-3	-	CASSQVVSDTQYF	TGTGCCAGCAGCCAAGTCGTTTCAGATACGCAGTATTTT
TRBV12-3/TRBV12-4	-	TRBJ1-2	TRBD1	CASSSGDRSNYGYTF	TGTGCCAGCAGTTCGGGGGACAGGTCTAACTATGGCTACACCTTC
TRBV9	-	TRBJ1-1	-	CASSVVNTTMNTEAFF	TGTGCCAGCAGCGTAGTGAACACAACCATGAACACTGAAGCTTTCTTT
TRBV9	-	TRBJ1-1	-	CASSEGLTVGEAFF	TGTGCCAGCAGCGAGGGACTCACAGTTGGTGAAGCTTTCTTT
TRBV3-1	-	TRBJ2-1	-	CASSLGGSGNEQFF	TGTGCCAGCAGCCTCGGAGGGTCGGGGAATGAGCAGTTCTTC
TRBV29-1	-	TRBJ1-1	-	CSVEGQNTEAFF	TGCAGCGTTGAGGGTCAGAACACTGAAGCTTTCTTT
TRBV21-1	-	TRBJ1-5	-	CASSERHRGSNQPQHF	TGTGCCAGCAGCGAGAGACACAGGGGTAGCAATCAGCCCCAGCATTTT
TRBV7-9	-	TRBJ2-1	TRBD2	CASSSGGDAYNEQFF	TGTGCCAGCAGCTCGGGGGGGGACGCCTACAATGAGCAGTTCTTC
TRBV9	-	TRBJ2-1	-	CASSVDGTHNEQFF	TGTGCCAGCAGCGTAGACGGGACACACAATGAGCAGTTCTTC
TRBV18	-	TRBJ2-1	TRBD2	CASSPLLLAGALYNEQFF	TGTGCCAGCTCACCACTCCTACTAGCGGGGGCCCTGTACAATGAGCAGTTCTTC
TRBV9	-	TRBJ2-1	-	CASSAVRAYNEQFF	TGTGCCAGCAGCGCCGTCAGGGCCTACAATGAGCAGTTCTTC
TRBV20-1	once	TRBJ1-6	TRBD1	CSARDKGQGGSPLHF	TGCAGTGCTAGAGATAAGGGACAGGGAGGATCACCCCTCCACTTT
TRBV27	-	TRBJ2-3	-	CATWGGASTDTQYF	TGTGCCACCTGGGGGGGGGCTAGCACAGATACGCAGTATTTT
TRBV5-4	-	TRBJ2-5	TRBD2	CATRGGPQETQYF	TGTGCCACCCGGGGGGGCCCTCAAGAGACCCAGTACTTC
TRBV6-2/TRBV6-3	-	TRBJ1-2	-	CASRPDGILLGYTF	TGTGCCAGCAGGCCGGACGGAATCCTTCTTGGCTACACCTTC
TRBV27	-	TRBJ1-5	-	CASKNGNQPQHF	TGTGCCAGCAAAAACGGGAATCAGCCCCAGCATTTT
TRBV7-9	-	TRBJ1-2	-	CASSSGQNGIYGYTF	TGTGCCAGCAGCTCCGGACAGAATGGTATTTATGGCTACACCTTC
TRBV12-3/TRBV12-4	-	TRBJ2-7	-	CASTPTPRGYEQYF	TGTGCCAGCACCCCGACCCCCCGGGGCTACGAGCAGTACTTC
TRBV9	-	TRBJ2-1	TRBD2	CASSVGGGGRNNEQFF	TGTGCCAGCAGCGTAGGCGGGGGGGGCCGAAACAATGAGCAGTTCTTC
TRBV12-3/TRBV12-4	-	TRBJ1-5	-	CASSWGGRNQPQHF	TGTGCCAGCAGTTGGGGGGGTCGCAATCAGCCCCAGCATTTT
TRBV19	-	TRBJ1-6	TRBD1	CASSISGQGRSPLHF	TGTGCCAGTAGTATCTCGGGACAGGGTCGATCACCCCTCCACTTT
TRBV20-1	-	TRBJ1-5	-	CSASPEGYSNQPQHF	TGCAGTGCTAGTCCCGAGGGATATAGCAATCAGCCCCAGCATTTT
TRBV7-9	-	TRBJ2-3	TRBD1	CASSSGGDTQYF	TGTGCCAGCAGTTCAGGGGGAGATACGCAGTATTTT
TRBV4-1	-	TRBJ1-5	-	CASSQEDGNQPQHF	TGCGCCAGCAGCCAAGAGGACGGAAATCAGCCCCAGCATTTT
TRBV6-6	-	TRBJ2-5	-	CASSISWTAQETQYF	TGTGCCAGCAGTATCAGTTGGACAGCACAAGAGACCCAGTACTTC
TRBV7-7	-	TRBJ1-6	-	CASNIWERGPLHF	TGTGCCAGCAATATATGGGAACGTGGACCCCTCCACTTT
TRBV19	-	TRBJ2-3	-	CASSILGNTDTQYF	TGTGCCAGTAGTATTCTCGGAAACACAGATACGCAGTATTTT
TRBV20-1	-	TRBJ1-4	TRBD1	CSGSGGYNEKLFF	TGCAGTGGTTCAGGGGGGTACAATGAAAAACTGTTTTTT
TRBV6-5	-	TRBJ2-7	TRBD2	CASSYSSGGAGEQYF	TGTGCCAGCAGTTACTCTAGCGGGGGGGCCGGAGAGCAGTACTTC
TRBV6-5	-	TRBJ1-2	-	CASSYAGTANYGYTF	TGTGCCAGCAGTTACGCCGGGACGGCGAACTATGGCTACACCTTC
TRBV28	-	TRBJ2-7	-	CASSFLRRGGEQYF	TGTGCCAGCAGTTTTTTGCGGAGGGGAGGCGAGCAGTACTTC
TRBV10-3	-	TRBJ2-7	-	CAISDSHEQYF	TGTGCCATCAGTGACTCTCACGAGCAGTACTTC
TRBV29-1	-	TRBJ2-1	TRBD1	CSVEHPGTGRIGEQFF	TGCAGCGTTGAACACCCCGGGACAGGTCGCATCGGGGAGCAGTTCTTC
TRBV7-2	-	TRBJ2-2	-	CASSPYRGGRNTGELFF	TGTGCCAGCAGCCCGTACAGGGGGGGGCGGAACACCGGGGAGCTGTTTTTT
TRBV27	once	TRBJ2-7	-	CASSLFGSYEQYF	TGTGCCAGCAGTTTATTCGGGTCCTACGAGCAGTACTTC
TRBV9	-	TRBJ2-3	TRBD2	CASSVASGGTDTQYF	TGTGCCAGCAGCGTAGCTAGCGGGGGCACAGATACGCAGTATTTT
TRBV4-2	-	TRBJ1-1	-	CASSQANTEAFF	TGTGCCAGCAGCCAAGCGAACACTGAAGCTTTCTTT
TRBV18	-	TRBJ1-5	-	CASSPTILDQPQHF	TGTGCCAGCTCACCAACGATTCTCGACCAGCCCCAGCATTTT